These 17 T cell receptor beta chains were all obtained from the same sample, sequenced in a study of regulatory T cells in long-lasting Graves disease. Library construction for TCR beta used iRepertoire HTBI primers and Arm-PCR of CDR3 regions. TCRdb reprocessed the multiplex PCR reads with MiXCR, giving one entry per CDR3 protein. This table holds 450,000 to 600,000 distinct CDR3 sequences, around 15% found once. This sample's time point: newly diagnosed GD, antithyroid drugs for less than 3 months. Extracted PBMC RNA gave rise to the TCR library. These data are also associated with another study on T cells in Graves' hyperthyroidism and ophthalmopathy.

The sample consisted of peripheral blood mononuclear cells (PBMCs), taken at new diagnosis, from a patient treated with antithyroid drugs. The receptors stem from a man aged 35 to 55 with Graves disease.

This chain connects TRBV5-1 to TRBJ2-3; D is unresolved. Germline-derived CDR1 and CDR2 are SGHRS and YFSETQ. V lost 5 bases and J 3 bases, leaving 10 bases between the germline ends. The CDR3 contains 13 residues. CDR3 loop: CASSKGLTDTQYF. The CDR3 DNA reads as TGCGCCAGCAGTAAGGGTTTAACAGATACGCAGTATTTT.

This clonotype was seen repeatedly, ten times or more. The chain joins TRBV3-1 to TRBJ2-1; D tentatively fits TRBD1 or TRBD2 (5 bases each). This CDR3 spans 15 amino acids. V was trimmed by 1 base and J by 8 bases, leaving 15 bases between them. Germline CDR1 reads LGHDT; CDR2 reads YNNKEL (reference sequence). The CDR3 coding sequence is TGTGCCAGCAGCCAAGGGGGACGATTTTACTATGAGCAGTTCTTC. It yields the protein CASSQGGRFYYEQFF.

This clonotype showed up many times. This rearrangement joins TRBV3-1 to TRBJ2-1, with a weak D call TRBD2 (6 bases). Germline-derived CDR1 and CDR2 are LGHDT and YNNKEL (reference sequence). CDR3 length equals 14 residues. With 0 bases removed from V and 9 bases from J, the gap between germline ends came to 12 bases. In DNA form, the CDR3 reads TGTGCCAGCAGCCAAGATAGACTAGGCGGTGAGCAGTTCTTC. Amino acid sequence: CASSQDRLGGEQFF.

This clonotype was observed a handful of times. The V gene is TRBV5-4, the J gene TRBJ2-7; D remains ambiguous. This CDR3 is built from 14 residues. Deletions cut 0 bases from V and 2 bases from J, with 9 bases between. The germline V gene has CDR1 SGHNT and CDR2 YYREEE (reference sequence). The CDR3 nucleotides are TGTGCCAGCAGCTTGGACCTGAAAGCCTACGAGCAGTACTTC. Translated, it gives CASSLDLKAYEQYF.

Details on this clonotype: A single base separates this from a much larger clone, so it may be a read error. The gene calls are TRBV11-3 and TRBJ2-1; 14 bases fit TRBD2. The J segment lost 8 bases and the V segment lost 5 bases, leaving 5 bases of the junction unmatched. This CDR3 has 15 amino acids. Germline CDR1 reads SGHNT; CDR2 reads YENEEA. This chain's CDR3 is CASSRLAGGPYEQFF. Written as DNA, the CDR3 is TGTGCCAGCAGCAGACTAGCGGGAGGGCCGTATGAGCAGTTCTTC.

A note on this clonotype: A far larger clone is off by one base, so a read error is likely. V is TRBV11-3 and J is TRBJ2-7; TRBD1 matches 10 bases. The CDR3 sequence is 14 residues long. The ends lost 5 bases at V and 7 bases at J; junction bases unmatched: 8. The germline gives CDR1 SGHNT, CDR2 YENEEA. The CDR3, as DNA: TGTGCCAGCAGCCCCAATGACAGGGGGCATGAGCAGTACTTC. This translates into CASSPNDRGHEQYF.

This clonotype was detected ten times or more. The V and J genes are TRBV20-1 and TRBJ2-1, with 8 bases aligning to TRBD2. Unmatched junction bases numbered 3, after V lost 1 base and J lost 4 bases. There are 14 residues in the CDR3. The V gene's germline CDR1 is DFQATT and CDR2 SNEGSKA (reference sequence). CDR3 sequence (DNA): TGCAGTGCTAGAGGTACGGGAGGGTACAATGAGCAGTTCTTC. Its translation is CSARGTGGYNEQFF.

A note on this clonotype: A far larger clone differs by one base, so this is likely a read error. The gene calls are TRBV11-2 and TRBJ2-1, with D unclear. This CDR3 spans 16 amino acids. Germline-derived CDR1 and CDR2 are SGHAT and FQNNGV. The CDR3 DNA sequence: TGTGCCGGCAGCTTAGTGTGGCAGACACACTACAATGAGCAGTTCTTC. Its translation: CAGSLVWQTHYNEQFF. Using reference TRBV11-2 and TRBJ2-1 for the parts outside the CDR3, the full variable domain is EAGVAQSPRYKIIEKRQSVAFWCNPISGHATLYWYQQILGQGPKLLIQFQNNGVVDDSQLPKDRFSAERLKGVDSTLKIQPAKLEDSAVYLCAGSLVWQTHYNEQFFGPGTRLTVL.

J is TRBJ2-2 and V is TRBV9, with 9 bases aligning to TRBD2. The CDR3 consists of 16 residues. V was pared by 6 bases and J by 6 bases, with 12 bases of the junction left unmatched. Germline V gene data show CDR1 as SGDLS and CDR2 as YYNGEE. The CDR3 sequence: CASTAGLAGHPGELFF. In DNA form, the CDR3 reads TGTGCCAGCACGGCGGGGCTAGCGGGACATCCCGGGGAGCTGTTTTTT.

This clonotype was seen many times. This chain joins TRBV28 and TRBJ1-2; D ambiguous. Per the germline V gene, CDR1 is MDHEN and CDR2 is SYDVKM. Deletions cut 6 bases from V and 5 bases from J, with 13 bases between. The CDR3 has 13 residues. CDR3: CASSPGRFYGYTF. Here the CDR3 DNA reads TGTGCCAGCAGCCCAGGACGATTTTATGGCTACACCTTC.

Many counts were recorded for this clonotype. The genes are TRBV12-3 or TRBV12-4 and TRBJ2-7; TRBD1 aligns across 7 bases. CDR3 length: 12 amino acids. J gave up 3 bases and V 7 bases, and 3 bases lay outside the gene matches. CDR3 residues: CASNRDSYEQYF. The CDR3 nucleotides are TGTGCCAGCAATCGGGACAGCTACGAGCAGTACTTC.

V gene TRBV14 combines with J gene TRBJ2-3, with TRBD2 as a possible D gene (6 bases). The CDR3 runs 15 residues. V was pared by 4 bases and J by 4 bases, with 15 bases between. The germline V gene encodes CDR1 SGHDN and CDR2 FVKESK. The CDR3 loop reads CASSRPGTVPDTQYF. The CDR3 nucleotides are TGTGCCAGCAGCCGACCCGGGACTGTGCCAGATACGCAGTATTTT.

Comment on this clonotype: A much larger clonotype is one base distant, so this may be a read error. This chain joins TRBV29-1 and TRBJ2-3; 16 nucleotides match TRBD2. The CDR3 contains 15 residues. Germline lookup yields CDR1 SQVTM and CDR2 ANQGSEA. The chain's CDR3 is CNVEGLAGGTDTQYF. CDR3 bases: TGCAACGTTGAGGGACTAGCGGGAGGGACAGATACGCAGTATTTT.

The J gene is TRBJ2-1, the V gene TRBV11-2; D may be TRBD1 or TRBD2 (5 bases each). The DNA end lines up better with TRBJ2-5; the J call may be wrong. Germline-derived CDR1 and CDR2 are SGHAT and FQNNGV. The CDR3 is made up of 15 amino acids. The DNA for the CDR3 is TGTGCCAGCAGCACCGGGACCAGGGATGGGGAGACCCAGTACTTC. It translates to CASSTGTRDGETQYF.

This clonotype has a count of ten or more. The chain links TRBV30 to TRBJ1-1, with D perhaps matching TRBD1 (5 bases). The V end was cut by 3 bases, the J end by 10 bases, with 9 bases between. The CDR3 runs 10 residues. CDR1 is GTSNPN and CDR2 is SVGIG in the germline V gene (reference sequence). In DNA form, the CDR3 reads TGTGCCTGGAGCAGGGTTGTAGCTTTCTTT. This codes for CAWSRVVAFF.

Worth noting for this clonotype: A clone one base away is much larger, so this may be a read error. V usage is TRBV20-1 and J usage is TRBJ1-5, with 8 bases aligning to TRBD1. CDR3 length: 19 amino acids. The V gene's germline CDR1 is DFQATT and CDR2 SNEGSKA (reference sequence). J was trimmed by 0 bases and V by 5 bases; bases with no gene match: 18. CDR3 nucleotide sequence: TGCAGTGCTGCCTCAGTCCGGGACAGGAGCAAGTATAGCAATCAGCCCCAGCATTTT. Its translation: CSAASVRDRSKYSNQPQHF.

Here the CDR3 reads CASSVPGSYGYTF. CDR3 nucleotides: TGTGCCAGCAGCGTACCGGGATCATATGGCTACACCTTC. The gene calls are TRBV6-2 or TRBV6-3 and TRBJ1-2; unclear D gene. Trimming pared 6 bases from V and 5 bases from J, leaving 13 bases between. Germline lookup yields CDR1 MNHEY and CDR2 SVGEGT. This CDR3 has 13 amino acids.